This T cell receptor beta chain was observed in a study of T-cell reconstitution after alpha-beta-depleted transplantation in children (dated by TCRdb to about 2016). Some background on the complete study: Using TCR repertoire profiling, the study followed T-cell immune reconstitution in a quantitative way in children after TCRalphabeta/CD19-depleted allogeneic hematopoietic cell transplantation.

The library was prepared using PCR. TCRdb shows the sequencer as Illumina HiSeq 2500. To normalize quantification of the TCRbeta repertoire, the TCR libraries were built with molecular barcoding that relied on unique molecular identifiers. Using fastp trimming at Q25 and MiXCR clonotype assembly, TCRdb reanalyzed the public sequencing data and kept in-frame beta chains. Here each entry gathers all rows of one CDR3 protein and keeps the most common genes and DNA. This sample comprises about 370,000 distinct CDR3 sequences, about 20% of them detected only once. About 3.8% of the sample rests with the top ten. This clonotype was detected many times. Its antigen specificity is not known. No base quality information exists; no much larger clone differs at one position. The starting material was PBMCs from the stem cell graft donor, obtained from the stem cell graft. This clonotype was obtained from a human donor who donated a stem cell graft to a child with acute myeloid leukemia.

The CDR3 is CASSLVWGKQFF. The sequenced DNA is TGTGCCAGCAGCTTAGTCTGGGGAAAGCAGTTCTTC. The chain is made from TRBV7-2 and TRBJ2-1; the D gene is not confidently resolved. At the junction V is shortened by 1 base and J by 11 bases, with 9 bases in between. The CDR3 has 12 amino acids, counting the end cysteine and phenylalanine. The kept DNA is CDR3 alone, 36 bases in frame from the first base. From a lookup of the germline V gene, CDR1 and CDR2 are SGHTA and FQGNSA.